This T cell receptor beta chain derives from a study of beta chain features in type 1 diabetes. Study-wide context: Taken together, all samples contributed fewer than 110 million examined sorted cells. General observations from the study: Lower insertion and higher deletion counts appeared at VDJ junctions in type 1 diabetes patients.

This clone was counted at least ten times. No antigen is known for it. This CDR3 contains 12 residues. Looked up from germline, CDR1 is SEHNR and CDR2 is FQNEAQ (reference sequence). V was cut by 10 bases and J by 2 bases, with 11 bases left in between. The investigators reverse transcribed all of the isolated RNA, so they sequenced expressed TCRB transcripts. Some clones are missing from TCRdb's copy, which holds only in-frame ones; the method was immunoSEQ multiplex PCR. The profile shows about 150,000 clones, about 7.3% of them singletons. The rearrangement uses TRBV7-9 and TRBJ1-1, with unresolved D. The sequenced material came from central memory CD4+ T cells from blood. The TCR originated in a man younger than 30 in good health. DNA for the CDR3: TGTGCCATCCAGAAAACCAACACTGAAGCTTTCTTT. Translating it yields CAIQKTNTEAFF.